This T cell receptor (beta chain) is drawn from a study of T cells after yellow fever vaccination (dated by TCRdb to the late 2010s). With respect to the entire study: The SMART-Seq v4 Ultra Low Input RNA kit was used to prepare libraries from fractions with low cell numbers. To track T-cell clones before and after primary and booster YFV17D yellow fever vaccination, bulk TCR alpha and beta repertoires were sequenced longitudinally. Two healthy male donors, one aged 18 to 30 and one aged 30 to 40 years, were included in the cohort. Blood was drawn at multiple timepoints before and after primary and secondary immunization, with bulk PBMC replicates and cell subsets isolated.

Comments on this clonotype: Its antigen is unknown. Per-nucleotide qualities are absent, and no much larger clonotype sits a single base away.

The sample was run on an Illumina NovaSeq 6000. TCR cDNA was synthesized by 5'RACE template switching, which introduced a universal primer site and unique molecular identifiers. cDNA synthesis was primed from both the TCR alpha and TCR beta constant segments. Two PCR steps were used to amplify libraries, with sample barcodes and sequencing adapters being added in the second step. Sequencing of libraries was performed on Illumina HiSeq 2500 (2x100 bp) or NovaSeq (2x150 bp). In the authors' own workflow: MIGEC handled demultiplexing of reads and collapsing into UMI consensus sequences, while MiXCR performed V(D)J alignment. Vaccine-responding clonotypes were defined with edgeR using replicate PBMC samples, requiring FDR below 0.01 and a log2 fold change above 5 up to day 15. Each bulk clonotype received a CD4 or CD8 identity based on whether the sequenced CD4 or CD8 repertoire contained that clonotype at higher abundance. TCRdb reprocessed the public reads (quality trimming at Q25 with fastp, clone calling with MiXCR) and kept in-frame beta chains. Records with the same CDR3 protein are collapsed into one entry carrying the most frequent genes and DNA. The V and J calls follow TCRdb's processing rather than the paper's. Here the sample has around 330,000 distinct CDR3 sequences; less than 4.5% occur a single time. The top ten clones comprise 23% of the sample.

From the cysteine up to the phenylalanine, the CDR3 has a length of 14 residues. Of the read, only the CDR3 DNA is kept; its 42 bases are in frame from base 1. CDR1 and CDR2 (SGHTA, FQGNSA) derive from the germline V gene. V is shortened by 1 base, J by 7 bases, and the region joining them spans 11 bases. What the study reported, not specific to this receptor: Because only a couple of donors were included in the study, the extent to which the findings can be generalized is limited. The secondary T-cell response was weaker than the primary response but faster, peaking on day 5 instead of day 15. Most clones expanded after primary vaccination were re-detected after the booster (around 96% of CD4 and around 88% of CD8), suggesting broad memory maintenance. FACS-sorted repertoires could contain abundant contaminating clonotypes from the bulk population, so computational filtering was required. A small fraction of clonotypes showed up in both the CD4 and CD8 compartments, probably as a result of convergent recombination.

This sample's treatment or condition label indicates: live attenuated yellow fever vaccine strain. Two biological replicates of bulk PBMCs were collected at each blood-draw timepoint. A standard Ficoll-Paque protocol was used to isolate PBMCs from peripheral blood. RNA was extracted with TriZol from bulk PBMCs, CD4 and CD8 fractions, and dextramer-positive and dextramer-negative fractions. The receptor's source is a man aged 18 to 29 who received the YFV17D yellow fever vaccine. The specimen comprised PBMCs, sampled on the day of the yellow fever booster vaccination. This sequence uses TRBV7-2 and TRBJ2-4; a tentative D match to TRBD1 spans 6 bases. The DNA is TGTGCCAGCAGCTTAGAGGACAGCCGCAACATTCAGTACTTC. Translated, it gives CASSLEDSRNIQYF. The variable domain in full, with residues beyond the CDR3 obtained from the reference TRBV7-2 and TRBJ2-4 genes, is GAGVSQSPSNKVTEKGKDVELRCDPISGHTALYWYRQSLGQGLEFLIYFQGNSAPDKSGLPSDRFSAERTGGSVSTLTIQRTQQEDSAVYLCASSLEDSRNIQYFGAGTRLSVL.